The T cell receptor beta chain described here comes from a study of post-analysis software for immune sequencing data. Study results and caveats: In patients, TRBV5-6, TRBV5-1 and TRBV20-1 belonged to roughly five TRBV segments found more frequently than in controls.

This clonotype was picked up a small number of times. The antigen remains undetermined. The CDR3 loop spans 12 amino acids. Trimming pared 5 bases from V and 8 bases from J, leaving 12 bases between. Germline CDR1 SEHNR, CDR2 FQNEAQ (reference sequence). cDNA libraries of TCR beta carried unique molecular identifiers. A single record per CDR3 protein comes from TCRdb applying MiXCR to the PCR reads. The profile shows hundreds of thousands of distinct CDR3 sequences, about 53% of them singletons. This TCR was sampled from a girl between 5 and 17 years old with multiple sclerosis. Material: blood. The chain couples TRBV7-9 to TRBJ1-2; D gene unclear. CDR3 bases: TGTGCCAGCAGCCCGGACGTGAGGGGCTACACCTTC. It yields the protein CASSPDVRGYTF.